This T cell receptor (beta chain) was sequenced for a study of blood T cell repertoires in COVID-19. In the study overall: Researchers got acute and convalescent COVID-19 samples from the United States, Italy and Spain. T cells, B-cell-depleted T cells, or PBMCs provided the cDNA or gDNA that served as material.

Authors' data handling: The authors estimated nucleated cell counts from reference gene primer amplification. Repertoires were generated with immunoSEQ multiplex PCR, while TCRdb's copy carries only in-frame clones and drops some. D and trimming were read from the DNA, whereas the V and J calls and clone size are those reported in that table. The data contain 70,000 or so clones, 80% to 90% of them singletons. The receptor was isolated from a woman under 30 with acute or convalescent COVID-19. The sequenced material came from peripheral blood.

The CDR3 coding sequence is TGTGCCAGCAGCCCGGGAGGGAGCGGGGGAGTAAACAATGAGCAGTTCTTC. It yields the protein CASSPGGSGGVNNEQFF. The chain has TRBV11-3 and TRBJ2-1; 8 nucleotides match TRBD2. Losses at the gene ends were 5 bases for V and 5 bases for J; bases not matched to a gene: 14. CDR3 length equals 17 residues. The germline CDR1 and CDR2 sequences are SGHNT and YENEEA.